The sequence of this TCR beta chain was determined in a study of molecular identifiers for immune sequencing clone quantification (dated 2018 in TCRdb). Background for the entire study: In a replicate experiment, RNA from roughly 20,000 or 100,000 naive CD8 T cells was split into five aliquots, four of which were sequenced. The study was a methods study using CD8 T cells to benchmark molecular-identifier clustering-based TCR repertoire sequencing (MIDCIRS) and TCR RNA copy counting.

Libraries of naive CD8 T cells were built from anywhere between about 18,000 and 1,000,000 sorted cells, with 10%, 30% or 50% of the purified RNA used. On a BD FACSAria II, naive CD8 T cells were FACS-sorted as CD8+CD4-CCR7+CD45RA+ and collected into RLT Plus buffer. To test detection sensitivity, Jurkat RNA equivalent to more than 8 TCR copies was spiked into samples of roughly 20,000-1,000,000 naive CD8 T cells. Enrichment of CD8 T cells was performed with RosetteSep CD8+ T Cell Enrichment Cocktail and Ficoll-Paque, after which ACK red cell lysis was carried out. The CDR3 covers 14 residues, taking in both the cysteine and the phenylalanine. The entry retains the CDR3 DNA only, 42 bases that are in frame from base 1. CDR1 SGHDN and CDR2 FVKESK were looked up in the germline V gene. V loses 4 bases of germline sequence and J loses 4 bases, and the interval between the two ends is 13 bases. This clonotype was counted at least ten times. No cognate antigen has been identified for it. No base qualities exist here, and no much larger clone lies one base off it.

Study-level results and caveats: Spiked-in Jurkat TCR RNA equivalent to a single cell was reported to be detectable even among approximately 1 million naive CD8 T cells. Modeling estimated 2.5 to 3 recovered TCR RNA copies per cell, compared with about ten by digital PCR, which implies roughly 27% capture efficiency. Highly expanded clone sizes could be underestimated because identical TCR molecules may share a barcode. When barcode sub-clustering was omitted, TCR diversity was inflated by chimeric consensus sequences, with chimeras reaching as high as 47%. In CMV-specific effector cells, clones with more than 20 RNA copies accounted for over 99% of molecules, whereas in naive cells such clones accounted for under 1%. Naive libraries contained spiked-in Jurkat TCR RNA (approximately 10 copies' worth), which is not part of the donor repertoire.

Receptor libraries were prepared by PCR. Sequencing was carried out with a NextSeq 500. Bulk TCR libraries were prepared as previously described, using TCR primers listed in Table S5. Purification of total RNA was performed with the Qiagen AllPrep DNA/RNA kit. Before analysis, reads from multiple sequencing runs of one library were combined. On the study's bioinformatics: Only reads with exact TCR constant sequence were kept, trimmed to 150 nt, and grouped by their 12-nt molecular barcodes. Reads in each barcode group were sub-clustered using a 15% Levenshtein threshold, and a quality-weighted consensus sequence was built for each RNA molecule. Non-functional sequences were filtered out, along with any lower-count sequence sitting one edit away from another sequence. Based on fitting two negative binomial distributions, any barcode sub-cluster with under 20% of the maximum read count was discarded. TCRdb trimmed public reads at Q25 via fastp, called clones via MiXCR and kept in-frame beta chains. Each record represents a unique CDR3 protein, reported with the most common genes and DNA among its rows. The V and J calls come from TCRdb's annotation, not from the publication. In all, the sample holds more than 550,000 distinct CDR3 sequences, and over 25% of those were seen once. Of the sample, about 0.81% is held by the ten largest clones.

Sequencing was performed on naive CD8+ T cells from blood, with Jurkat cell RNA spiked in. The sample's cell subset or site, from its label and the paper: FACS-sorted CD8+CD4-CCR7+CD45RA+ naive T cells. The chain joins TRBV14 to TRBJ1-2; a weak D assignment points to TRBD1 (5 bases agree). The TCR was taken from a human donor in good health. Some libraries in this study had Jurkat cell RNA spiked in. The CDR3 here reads CASSPSPGSYGYTF. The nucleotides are TGTGCCAGCAGCCCTTCTCCAGGGAGCTATGGCTACACCTTC.